Below, one T cell receptor (beta chain) is given with its context. The antigen is not known. Researchers used genomic DNA as the template to profile TCR beta VDJ and CDR3. TCRdb re-called the reads through MiXCR, storing one row per CDR3 protein. Among fewer than 250,000 distinct CDR3 sequences listed, about half were seen once. The entry originates in a study of CD8+CD57+ T cells in acquired aplastic anemia. Study as a whole: DNA recovered from sorted CD4+ and CD8+ cells had a mean of 3.2 ug.

Study results and caveats: Common to patients and controls were twenty-nine CD8+ CDR3 sequences.

Patients chosen for sequencing had CD8+CD57+ cells that had expanded, as shown by flow cytometry. Among the patients, none had received any therapy at the time of blood sampling. This CDR3 spans 17 amino acids. V lost 5 bases and J lost 0, with 19 bases in between. The germline gives CDR1 SGHAT, CDR2 FQNNGV. The sample was sorted CD4+, CD8+, or CD8+CD57+ T cells (not recorded which) from PBMCs. This clonotype was obtained from a human donor with aplastic anemia. The chain carries TRBV11-2 and TRBJ1-2; D is perhaps TRBD1 (5 bases). DNA of the CDR3: TGTGCCAGCAGCCAAGATTTTCGGGGCTCATCTAACTATGGCTACACCTTC. This encodes CASSQDFRGSSNYGYTF.